A selection of T cell receptor beta chains follows, all from one sample in a study of T cell responses to AZD1222 COVID-19 vaccine. The data were produced by immunoSEQ multiplex PCR, yet TCRdb's version contains in-frame clones alone and is incomplete. The profile shows tens of thousands of clones, roughly 90% of them singletons. The sequencing here drew on peripheral blood, taken on day 0 of AZD1222 vaccination. The receptors here all came from an adult in good health. CDR3s include the opening cysteine and the closing phenylalanine or tryptophan. D genes are given only for firm matches.

D gene: -; V gene: TRBV2; J gene: TRBJ1-1; CDR3 protein: CASSRSRTANTEAFF
D gene: -; V gene: TRBV9; J gene: TRBJ2-1; CDR3 protein: CASSVGRLVNEQFF
D gene: -; V gene: TRBV7-2; J gene: TRBJ1-5; CDR3 protein: CASSRDGGGGNQPQHF
D gene: -; V gene: TRBV2; J gene: TRBJ2-3; CDR3 protein: CASSVDSGTDTQYF
D gene: -; V gene: TRBV5-6; J gene: TRBJ1-6; CDR3 protein: CASSLAGNNSPLHF
D gene: -; V gene: TRBV20-1; J gene: TRBJ1-5; CDR3 protein: CSAPRTGAQHF
D gene: TRBD1; V gene: TRBV7-3; J gene: TRBJ2-1; CDR3 protein: CASSPGDRRYNEQFF
D gene: TRBD2; V gene: TRBV7-2; J gene: TRBJ2-3; CDR3 protein: CASSLGGSGMGDTQYF
D gene: -; V gene: TRBV5-4; J gene: TRBJ2-3; CDR3 protein: CASSPVLADTQYF
D gene: -; V gene: TRBV9; J gene: TRBJ1-2; CDR3 protein: CASSVGVGGYGYTF
D gene: -; V gene: TRBV5-6; J gene: TRBJ2-7; CDR3 protein: CASSKSWGAPYEQYF
D gene: TRBD1; V gene: TRBV30; J gene: TRBJ2-3; CDR3 protein: CAWSPTQGAKDTQYF
D gene: TRBD1; V gene: TRBV13; J gene: TRBJ2-7; CDR3 protein: CASSQTGGIEQYF
D gene: -; V gene: TRBV27; J gene: TRBJ2-7; CDR3 protein: CASSNRYEQYF
D gene: -; V gene: TRBV6-5; J gene: TRBJ2-7; CDR3 protein: CASSYSVFGSYEQYF
D gene: -; V gene: TRBV2; J gene: TRBJ1-5; CDR3 protein: CASSGEDQPQHF
D gene: -; V gene: TRBV6-2/TRBV6-3; J gene: TRBJ2-3; CDR3 protein: CASSLSTDTQYF
D gene: TRBD1; V gene: TRBV30; J gene: TRBJ1-2; CDR3 protein: CAWSPQGAQGYTF
D gene: TRBD2; V gene: TRBV2; J gene: TRBJ2-7; CDR3 protein: CASMSGLAVYEQYF
D gene: -; V gene: TRBV11-3; J gene: TRBJ1-5; CDR3 protein: CASSLDSNQPQHF
D gene: -; V gene: TRBV5-6; J gene: TRBJ2-7; CDR3 protein: CASSLGRGLYEQYF
D gene: TRBD1; V gene: TRBV11-2; J gene: TRBJ1-1; CDR3 protein: CASSFRDRTNTEAFF
D gene: -; V gene: TRBV29-1; J gene: TRBJ2-7; CDR3 protein: CSWGKDSSYEQYF
D gene: -; V gene: TRBV7-8; J gene: TRBJ2-7; CDR3 protein: CASSLVPVFSYEQYF
D gene: -; V gene: TRBV7-9; J gene: TRBJ1-4; CDR3 protein: CASSYQGARLFF
D gene: -; V gene: TRBV7-2; J gene: TRBJ2-7; CDR3 protein: CASSFVGPYEQCF
D gene: TRBD1; V gene: TRBV7-9; J gene: TRBJ2-5; CDR3 protein: CASRPTGAETQYF
D gene: TRBD1; V gene: TRBV13; J gene: TRBJ2-1; CDR3 protein: CASSLLPGQGLNEQFF
D gene: -; V gene: TRBV5-1; J gene: TRBJ1-4; CDR3 protein: CASSKDMTNEKLFF
D gene: -; V gene: TRBV20-1; J gene: TRBJ1-6; CDR3 protein: CSASRSGDNSPLHF
D gene: -; V gene: TRBV6-5; J gene: TRBJ1-3; CDR3 protein: CASSYGGAGNTIYF
D gene: -; V gene: TRBV2; J gene: TRBJ2-7; CDR3 protein: CASTPGWASEQYF
D gene: TRBD1; V gene: TRBV10-3; J gene: TRBJ1-2; CDR3 protein: CAIRISGTDGKGYTF
D gene: -; V gene: TRBV7-2; J gene: TRBJ1-5; CDR3 protein: CASSLGGKSNQPQHF
D gene: TRBD1; V gene: TRBV6-5; J gene: TRBJ1-4; CDR3 protein: CASSSYPGQGLEKLFF